Each of the 11 T cell receptor beta chains below was sequenced from the same sample in a study of early T cells in non-severe SARS-CoV-2 infection. TCRdb reprocessed the 5' RACE reads with MiXCR, giving one entry per CDR3 protein. The profile shows 28,000 or so distinct CDR3 sequences, 3.9% of them singletons. Specimen: whole blood. All receptors come from an adult who was a healthcare worker with PCR-confirmed SARS-CoV-2 infection or an uninfected control (not recorded which).

This clonotype appeared many times. The rearrangement links TRBV12-3 or TRBV12-4 to TRBJ2-1, with D unclear. V was trimmed by 3 bases and J by 0 bases, leaving 9 bases between them. The length of the CDR3 is 15 residues. The CDR3, as DNA: TGTGCCAGCAGTTTCAGGCGAAGCTCCTACAATGAGCAGTTCTTC. It translates to CASSFRRSSYNEQFF.

There are many counts of this clonotype. This chain uses TRBV7-9 with TRBJ2-7; TRBD1 matches 10 bases. The CDR3 is 15 amino acids. CDR1 SEHNR and CDR2 FQNEAQ come from the germline V gene (reference sequence). V dropped 0 bases and J dropped 4; count of bases not matched to a gene: 3. CDR3 in amino acids: CASSLADRGRYEQYF. In DNA, the CDR3 is TGTGCCAGCAGCTTAGCAGACAGGGGGCGGTACGAGCAGTACTTC.

This clonotype was detected ten times or more. V and J are TRBV7-9 and TRBJ1-5; D ambiguous. CDR1 SEHNR and CDR2 FQNEAQ come from the germline V gene (reference sequence). The length of the CDR3 is 16 residues. V was trimmed by 5 bases and J by 7 bases, leaving 21 bases between them. Here the CDR3 reads CASSDTAGKISQPQHF. The CDR3 DNA follows: TGTGCCAGCAGCGACACTGCGGGGAAGATCTCCCAGCCCCAGCATTTT.

The J gene is TRBJ2-2, the V gene TRBV4-1; 11 positions match TRBD2. Unmatched junction bases numbered 7, after V lost 1 base and J lost 6 bases. Germline V gene sequence: CDR1 MGHRA, CDR2 YSYEKL. The CDR3 length is 17 residues. In nucleotides, the CDR3 is TGCGCCAGCAGCCAAGGGGCACTAGCGGGAGCGGCCGGGGAGCTGTTTTTT. Translating it yields CASSQGALAGAAGELFF.

This clonotype was counted only a few times. This chain connects TRBV25-1 to TRBJ1-1; possible D gene TRBD1, 6 bases. CDR1 and CDR2 (germline): MGHDK, SYGVNS. V was clipped by 3 bases and J by 3 bases, with 20 bases between them. The CDR3 has 17 residues. The CDR3 coding sequence is TGTGCCAGCAGTGAGACGGGGGCCTTGGGGTTGTACACTGAAGCTTTCTTT. Translated, it gives CASSETGALGLYTEAFF. Filled out from reference TRBV25-1 and TRBJ1-1, the complete variable domain reads EADIYQTPRYLVIGTGKKITLECSQTMGHDKMYWYQQDPGMELHLIHYSYGVNSTEKGDLSSESTVSRIRTEHFPLTLESARPSHTSQYLCASSETGALGLYTEAFFGQGTRLTVV.

The sample holds a few counts of this clonotype. The V and J genes are TRBV4-2 and TRBJ2-2; D uncertain. V was shortened by 0 bases and J by 5 bases, with 7 bases between the two germline ends. Germline V CDR1 and CDR2: LGHNA, YNFKEQ. The CDR3 length is 14 residues. The DNA for the CDR3 is TGTGCCAGCAGCCAAGATTTCAGGACCGGGGAGCTGTTTTTT. It specifies CASSQDFRTGELFF.

This clonotype was picked up a small number of times. The chain uses TRBV5-5 and TRBJ2-7; 8 positions match TRBD1. Losses at the gene ends were 5 bases for V and 3 bases for J; bases not matched to a gene: 10. Per germline, CDR1 SGHKS and CDR2 YYEKEE (reference sequence). CDR3 size: 15 residues. CDR3 bases: TGTGCCAGCAGATGGGACAGGCAGACTTTCTACGAGCAGTACTTC. Protein: CASRWDRQTFYEQYF.

This clonotype was observed at least ten times. V and J are TRBV24-1 and TRBJ2-2, with D possibly TRBD2 on 6 matching bases. In germline, CDR1 is KGHDR, CDR2 SFDVKD. Trimming took 9 bases from V and 7 from J, leaving 14 bases between them. The CDR3 length is 13 residues. The CDR3 sequence is CATGGQAGGELFF. The CDR3 DNA follows: TGTGCCACCGGAGGGCAGGCGGGCGGGGAGCTGTTTTTT.

This clonotype was recorded many times. The chain carries TRBV6-5 and TRBJ2-2; a possible D gene is TRBD1 (6 bases). There are 14 residues in the CDR3. The V end lost 0 bases, the J end lost 6 bases, and 8 bases lay between the germline ends. CDR1 MNHEY and CDR2 SVGAGI come from the germline V gene. Written as DNA, the CDR3 is TGTGCCAGCAGTTACTCGTCAGGGGCCGGGGAGCTGTTTTTT. It translates to CASSYSSGAGELFF.

The sample holds many counts of this clonotype. The chain joins TRBV5-4 to TRBJ2-3; D tentatively fits TRBD1 or TRBD2 (5 bases each). Germline assignment: CDR1 SGHNT and CDR2 YYREEE (reference sequence). The CDR3 loop spans 15 amino acids. Trimming removed 4 bases at V and 0 bases at J, with 12 bases between. CDR3 sequence: CASSIGTVSTDTQYF. CDR3 bases: TGTGCCAGCAGCATAGGGACCGTGAGCACAGATACGCAGTATTTT.

This clonotype has at least ten counts. The V gene is TRBV7-8, the J gene TRBJ2-3; unclear D gene. CDR3 length: 13 amino acids. Trimming left V 1 base short and J 1 base short, with 3 bases between. Per the germline V gene, CDR1 is SGHVS and CDR2 is FQNEAQ. CDR3 in amino acids: CASSLGRTDTQYF. CDR3 bases: TGTGCCAGCAGCTTAGGACGCACAGATACGCAGTATTTT.